What follows is one TCR beta chain and its context. Its specificity is not known. These data originate in a study of neoadjuvant nivolumab and ipilimumab in lung cancer. Points from the study as a whole: TCR receptors were sequenced in few samples. Blood richness before therapy tracked richness in tumors resected after neoadjuvant therapy. TCR richness and clonality were higher in tumors than adjacent uninvolved lung. Pathologic regression was not significantly tied to TCR clonality.

Sequenced by immunoSEQ multiplex PCR; TCRdb stores in-frame clones only, minus some. Here the sample spans over 25,000 clones, around 90% being singletons. The input for sequencing was peripheral blood, taken after neoadjuvant nivolumab, alone or with ipilimumab, at or shortly before surgery. The origin of this receptor is an adult with non-small cell lung cancer.

CDR3 sequence: CASGDRDGNQPQHF. The CDR3 DNA reads TGTGCCAGCGGAGACAGGGACGGAAATCAGCCCCAGCATTTT. The chain combines TRBV2 with TRBJ1-5; 7 nucleotides line up with TRBD1. The length of the CDR3 is 14 residues. V lost 8 bases to trimming and J lost 4 bases; unmatched junction nucleotides: 8. Germline V lookup: CDR1 SNHLY, CDR2 FYNNEI.